One sample yielded the 11 T cell receptor beta chains listed below, sequenced in a study of blood T cell repertoires in COVID-19. Profiling relied on immunoSEQ multiplex PCR, and the TCRdb table lists in-frame clones only, not all of them. This sample has just under 250,000 clones; approximately 90% occur once, and the top ten carry more than 3.5%. Sequencing used PBMCs or T cells enriched from blood (not recorded which). The receptors derive from a woman in her 30s who had recovered from COVID-19.

The rearrangement uses TRBV2 and TRBJ1-1; 9 bases are a match to TRBD1. The CDR3 has 14 amino acids. Germline CDR1 and CDR2: SNHLY and FYNNEI. With 8 bases clipped from V and 4 bases from J, the junction kept 8 bases outside the gene matches. In DNA form, the CDR3 reads TGTGCCAGCGCGTATTTGACAGGGGGCACTGAAGCTTTCTTT. Its translation is CASAYLTGGTEAFF.

The rearrangement uses TRBV7-2 and TRBJ2-7; 7 bases are shared with TRBD1. Germline V gene data show CDR1 as SGHTA and CDR2 as FQGNSA. The CDR3 length is 13 residues. The V and J ends lost 5 bases and 5 bases, in that order; junction bases with no gene match: 6. The CDR3 loop reads CASSLRQGDEQYF. CDR3 coding DNA: TGTGCCAGCAGCCTACGACAGGGAGACGAGCAGTACTTC. Full variable domain (missing parts from reference TRBV7-2 and TRBJ2-7): GAGVSQSPSNKVTEKGKDVELRCDPISGHTALYWYRQSLGQGLEFLIYFQGNSAPDKSGLPSDRFSAERTGGSVSTLTIQRTQQEDSAVYLCASSLRQGDEQYFGPGTRLTVT.

This sequence joins TRBV7-9 and TRBJ1-3; D might be TRBD1 (5 bases). The CDR3 spans 17 residues. Germline V CDR1 and CDR2: SEHNR, FQNEAQ (reference sequence). V lost 5 bases and J lost 5, with 22 bases in between. The CDR3 nucleotides are TGTGCCAGCAGCCCCCGCCTTGGGACTGGGCAACGAAACACCATATATTTT. Translating gives CASSPRLGTGQRNTIYF.

The V gene is TRBV9, the J gene TRBJ1-3, with D tentatively TRBD1 (6 bases). The V end was cut by 0 bases, the J end by 4 bases, with 11 bases between. There are 15 residues in the CDR3. CDR1 and CDR2 from the germline V gene are SGDLS and YYNGEE. The CDR3 protein is CASSVATGLGNTIYF. CDR3 DNA: TGTGCCAGCAGCGTAGCAACAGGGTTGGGAAACACCATATATTTT.

There are a few counts of this clone. The chain uses TRBV30 and TRBJ1-3; no clear D gene. Trimming shortened V by 6 bases and J by 3 bases, and 9 bases separated the two germline ends. This CDR3 comprises 12 residues. Germline values: CDR1 GTSNPN, CDR2 SVGIG (reference sequence). Here the CDR3 reads CACRRDGNTIYF. CDR3 DNA sequence: TGTGCCTGTAGACGGGATGGAAACACCATATATTTT.

The chain carries TRBV5-4 and TRBJ1-2; weak D call: TRBD1 (5 bases). The CDR3 consists of 15 residues. The V gene lost 2 bases and the J gene lost 4 bases, with 15 bases spanning the gap. CDR1 is SGHNT, CDR2 YYREEE, per germline (reference sequence). CDR3 loop: CASSFEPQGFYGYTF. CDR3 DNA: TGTGCCAGCAGCTTCGAACCTCAGGGATTCTATGGCTACACCTTC.

This chain joins TRBV3-1 (or the pseudogene TRBV3-2) and TRBJ1-3; 8 nucleotides agree with TRBD1. Germline CDR1 is LGHDT and CDR2 is YNNKEL (reference sequence). Germline trimming cut 3 bases from V and 4 bases from J; bases unmatched to any gene: 2. The CDR3 extends over 14 amino acids. CDR3 sequence: CASSHRGRGNTIYF. CDR3 in DNA: TGTGCCAGCAGCCACAGGGGGCGAGGAAACACCATATATTTT.

The V call is TRBV6-5, the J call TRBJ1-1; TRBD1 is a possible D gene (5 bases). V was clipped by 5 bases and J by 6 bases, with 7 bases between them. CDR3 length: 11 amino acids. The germline gives CDR1 MNHEY, CDR2 SVGAGI. The CDR3 loop is CASSPGPEAFF. The CDR3 DNA follows: TGTGCCAGCAGTCCAGGGCCTGAAGCTTTCTTT.

The chain has TRBV28 and TRBJ2-1; D uncertain. The germline V gene encodes CDR1 MDHEN and CDR2 SYDVKM. V gave up 10 bases and J gave up 0 bases, with 10 bases separating them. CDR3 length equals 13 residues. CDR3 nucleotide sequence: TGTGCCACCGTACTTGGCTCCTACAATGAGCAGTTCTTC. It specifies CATVLGSYNEQFF.

This clone was observed a handful of times. This sequence joins TRBV3-1 (or the pseudogene TRBV3-2) and TRBJ2-2; the match to TRBD2 covers 9 bases. This CDR3 is 18 amino acids long. Germline CDR1 reads LGHDT; CDR2 reads YNNKEL (reference sequence). Trimming removed 4 bases from V and 3 bases from J; junction bases left unmatched: 12. CDR3 DNA: TGTGCCAGCAGCCCTATTAGCGGGAGTGATATCGACACCGGGGAGCTGTTTTTT. This encodes CASSPISGSDIDTGELFF.

The genes are TRBV7-3 and TRBJ2-6; perhaps TRBD2 as D (7 bases). The CDR3 contains 18 residues. Germline CDR1 reads SGHTA; CDR2 reads FQGTGA. Deletions cut 6 bases from V and 0 bases from J, with 18 bases between. CDR3: CASRFGGGSSSGANVLTF. The CDR3, as DNA: TGTGCCAGCAGGTTCGGGGGCGGGAGCAGCTCTGGGGCCAACGTCCTGACTTTC.